Presented here are 25 T cell receptor beta chains from one specimen sequenced in a study of Tregs in tolerant kidney transplant recipients. Generated by immunoSEQ multiplex PCR, the TCRdb table keeps only in-frame clones and is missing some. The sample includes fewer than 80,000 clones, 98% seen only once; the top ten take around 0.6%. This sample comprised CD4+ T cells from blood, obtained before the transplant. These receptors were obtained from a human donor who received a combined kidney and bone marrow transplant.

The chain is built from TRBV6-5 and TRBJ2-1, with TRBD2 identical over 9 bases. Germline V gene data show CDR1 as MNHEY and CDR2 as SVGAGI. The ends lost 4 bases at V and 7 bases at J; junction bases unmatched: 11. The CDR3 runs to 16 residues. CDR3 nucleotides: TGTGCCAGCAGTTCAAGCGGGAGGAGCTCTGGGAATGAGCAGTTCTTC. Its protein product is CASSSSGRSSGNEQFF.

The rearrangement links TRBV27 to TRBJ2-3; 9 nucleotides line up with TRBD2. Germline values: CDR1 MNHEY, CDR2 SMNVEV (reference sequence). The CDR3 extends over 17 amino acids. V was clipped by 2 bases and J by 2 bases; unmatched bases: 8. CDR3 loop: CASSLVAGVPHTDTQYF. The CDR3 DNA reads as TGTGCCAGCAGTTTAGTAGCGGGAGTACCCCACACAGATACGCAGTATTTT.

The chain has TRBV5-1 and TRBJ2-5; 7 nucleotides align to TRBD1. CDR3 length equals 16 residues. The germline gives CDR1 SGHRS, CDR2 YFSETQ. V dropped 1 base and J dropped 5; count of bases not matched to a gene: 11. CDR3 nucleotides: TGCGCCAGCAGCTTGCGAACGACAGGGCTGGGGGAGACCCAGTACTTC. Translation gives CASSLRTTGLGETQYF.

This clone was seen just once. The chain recombines TRBV7-9 with TRBJ1-1; no reliable D call. The CDR3 runs 15 residues. V was trimmed by 4 bases and J by 1 base, leaving 13 bases between them. CDR1 is SEHNR and CDR2 is FQNEAQ in the germline V gene (reference sequence). The CDR3, as DNA: TGTGCCAGCAGCTCACCCCGCACCGGGAACACTGAAGCTTTCTTT. Protein product: CASSSPRTGNTEAFF.

V is TRBV2 and J is TRBJ2-1; 9 bases align to TRBD1. Trimming cost V 3 bases and J 10 bases; bases outside gene matches: 7. From germline, CDR1 is SNHLY and CDR2 FYNNEI. This CDR3 has 14 residues. This chain's CDR3 is CASSDSQGALEQFF. CDR3 in DNA: TGTGCCAGCAGTGATTCACAGGGGGCATTAGAGCAGTTCTTC.

The rearrangement uses TRBV11-3 and TRBJ2-1; D may be TRBD2 (5 bases). This CDR3 comprises 16 residues. V gave up 4 bases and J gave up 0 bases, with 13 bases separating them. Germline CDR1 is SGHNT and CDR2 is YENEEA. The CDR3 sequence is CASSSGGGSSYNEQFF. CDR3 DNA: TGTGCCAGCAGCTCCGGCGGTGGGAGCTCCTACAATGAGCAGTTCTTC.

This clone occurred a few times. The chain couples TRBV11-3 to TRBJ1-2; 8 nucleotides align to TRBD1. This CDR3 comprises 14 residues. Trimming at V came to 2 bases and at J to 9 bases, leaving 8 bases not matched to a gene. The germline V gene has CDR1 SGHNT and CDR2 YENEEA. CDR3 nucleotides: TGTGCCAGCAGCTTATTCTCAGGGGGCGCAAGCTACACCTTC. Translating gives CASSLFSGGASYTF.

The DNA for the CDR3 is TGTGCCAGCGGACAGGGGGCCTTCGAGACCCAGTACTTC. This codes for CASGQGAFETQYF. The V gene is TRBV7-7, the J gene TRBJ2-5; TRBD1 agrees at 11 bases. CDR3 size: 13 residues. Trimming took 8 bases from V and 5 from J; bases not matched to a gene: 4. Germline V gives CDR1 SSHAT, CDR2 FNYEAQ (reference sequence).

This clone was recorded once. The chain carries TRBV19 and TRBJ1-2; D is unresolved. The CDR3 is 12 amino acids. The V gene's germline CDR1 is LNHDA and CDR2 SQIVND (reference sequence). The V end lost 8 bases, the J end lost 1 base, and 8 bases lay between the germline ends. The CDR3 DNA follows: TGTGCCAGTCGACACCTTAACTATGGCTACACCTTC. Its translation is CASRHLNYGYTF. The full variable domain, completed using reference TRBV19 and TRBJ1-2, is DGGITQSPKYLFRKEGQNVTLSCEQNLNHDAMYWYRQDPGQGLRLIYYSQIVNDFQKGDIAEGYSVSREKKESFPLTVTSAQKNPTAFYLCASRHLNYGYTFGSGTRLTVV.

The V and J genes are TRBV9 and TRBJ2-7; 8 positions agree with TRBD1. The germline V gene encodes CDR1 SGDLS and CDR2 YYNGEE. The CDR3 extends over 15 amino acids. Losses at the gene ends were 3 bases for V and 1 base for J; bases not matched to a gene: 6. The CDR3 spells CASSARGRESYEQYF. The CDR3 region has the DNA TGTGCCAGCAGCGCCAGGGGGCGAGAGTCCTACGAGCAGTACTTC.

This clone occurred once. The chain combines TRBV9 with TRBJ2-1, with D perhaps matching TRBD2 (8 bases). The CDR3 length is 18 residues. Germline CDR1 is SGDLS and CDR2 is YYNGEE. Trimming took 1 base from V and 7 from J, leaving 24 bases between them. As DNA, the CDR3 is TGTGCCAGCAGCGTATCAGGGGGACCGGGACTAGTGGGAAATGAGCAGTTCTTC. Translation: CASSVSGGPGLVGNEQFF.

The count of this clone is one. V is TRBV30 and J is TRBJ2-3; 10 bases fit TRBD2. The V segment lost 4 bases and the J segment 7 bases; nucleotides outside the gene matches: 5. The CDR3 length is 13 residues. The germline V gene has CDR1 GTSNPN and CDR2 SVGIG (reference sequence). The CDR3 loop reads CAWTSGSLYTQYF. Here the CDR3 DNA reads TGTGCCTGGACTAGCGGGAGTCTTTATACGCAGTATTTT.

The chain carries TRBV15 and TRBJ1-1; no firm D call. Germline V CDR1 and CDR2: LNHNV, YYDKDF (reference sequence). This CDR3 comprises 14 residues. The V end was cut by 4 bases, the J end by 1 base, with 10 bases between. The CDR3 spells CATSTTWPNTEAFF. The CDR3 DNA follows: TGTGCCACCAGCACAACATGGCCGAACACTGAAGCTTTCTTT.

The V gene is TRBV2, the J gene TRBJ1-3, with 9 positions matching TRBD1. The CDR3 spans 19 residues. The germline CDR1 and CDR2 sequences are SNHLY and FYNNEI. J lost 0 bases, V lost 3 bases, and 12 bases had no gene match. The CDR3 is CASSDLNRGPGPSGNTIYF. CDR3 in DNA: TGTGCCAGCAGTGATTTGAACAGGGGGCCCGGACCCTCTGGAAACACCATATATTTT.

This CDR3 is CASRLDGNTEAFF. CDR3 DNA: TGTGCCAGCAGACTAGACGGGAACACTGAAGCTTTCTTT. The chain combines TRBV28 with TRBJ1-1; unclear D gene. From germline, CDR1 is MDHEN and CDR2 SYDVKM. V lost 6 bases and J 1 base, leaving 9 bases between the germline ends. There are 13 residues in the CDR3.

The rearrangement links TRBV21-1 to TRBJ2-7; the table calls TRBD1, which could not be checked here. TRBV21-1 corresponds to a pseudogene. This CDR3 region has 18 residues. The CDR3 DNA is TGTGCCAGCAGCAAAGCGCCCTGGGACAGAGTGGCGGGATACGAGCAGTACTTC. Protein sequence: CASSKAPWDRVAGYEQYF.

This rearrangement joins TRBV19 to TRBJ1-2, with 9 bases identical to TRBD1. CDR1 and CDR2 from the germline V gene are LNHDA and SQIVND (reference sequence). J lost 4 bases, V lost 7 bases, and 10 bases had no gene match. The CDR3 sequence is 15 residues long. The CDR3 DNA reads as TGTGCCAGTATCCCTACCACAGGGGGCGGCTATGGCTACACCTTC. Translation: CASIPTTGGGYGYTF.

J is TRBJ1-4 and V is TRBV7-6; D gene uncertain. CDR1 is SGHVS, CDR2 FNYEAQ, per germline. Trimming cost V 5 bases and J 5 bases, with 15 bases left between them. This CDR3 is built from 15 residues. The CDR3 DNA is TGTGCCAGCAGCCCCCAGAGCGCGGGCAATGAAAAACTGTTTTTT. Translation gives CASSPQSAGNEKLFF.

This clone was detected once. V usage is TRBV7-7 and J usage is TRBJ2-5; 9 nucleotides align to TRBD2. The V segment lost 2 bases and the J segment 5 bases; nucleotides outside the gene matches: 3. The CDR3 totals 14 residues. Per the germline V gene, CDR1 is SSHAT and CDR2 is FNYEAQ (reference sequence). For the CDR3, the DNA is TGTGCCAGCAGCTTACTGGGACTAGCTGAGACCCAGTACTTC. Protein sequence: CASSLLGLAETQYF. Complete variable domain (other parts from reference TRBV7-7 and TRBJ2-5): GAGVSQSPRYKVTKRGQDVTLRCDPISSHATLYWYQQALGQGPEFLTYFNYEAQPDKSGLPSDRFSAERPEGSISTLTIQRTEQRDSAMYRCASSLLGLAETQYFGPGTRLLVL.

The chain couples TRBV4-3 to TRBJ2-7, with D possibly matching TRBD2 (6 bases). The CDR3 has 19 amino acids. Germline-derived CDR1 and CDR2 are LGHNA and YSLEER. V was clipped by 3 bases and J by 4 bases, with 28 bases between them. The CDR3 sequence: CASSQKVGLFPGSVYEQYF. The CDR3 DNA is TGCGCCAGCAGCCAGAAAGTAGGCCTATTCCCCGGGAGCGTTTACGAGCAGTACTTC.

V usage is TRBV9 and J usage is TRBJ2-3; 13 bases are shared with TRBD2. The CDR3 has 16 residues. J gave up 4 bases and V 4 bases, and 6 bases lay outside the gene matches. The germline V gene encodes CDR1 SGDLS and CDR2 YYNGEE. The CDR3 DNA follows: TGTGCCAGCAGCTCTGGACTAGCGGGGGTTTCAGATACGCAGTATTTT. As protein: CASSSGLAGVSDTQYF.

This chain connects TRBV9 to TRBJ2-2; the D is unclear. V shed 0 bases and J shed 0 bases, with 9 bases lying between them. The CDR3 is made up of 16 amino acids. Per the germline V gene, CDR1 is SGDLS and CDR2 is YYNGEE. The CDR3, as DNA: TGTGCCAGCAGCGTAGGTCGGCAGGCGAACACCGGGGAGCTGTTTTTT. This codes for CASSVGRQANTGELFF.

The chain carries TRBV11-1 and TRBJ2-7; 7 positions match TRBD1. CDR3 size: 13 residues. After removal of 5 bases from V and 6 bases from J, the junction contained 7 bases not matched to a gene. CDR1 SGHAT and CDR2 FQDESV come from the germline V gene (reference sequence). DNA of the CDR3: TGTGCCAGCAGCCGACCGACAGGGCGCGAGCAGTACTTC. It specifies CASSRPTGREQYF.

This rearrangement joins TRBV29-1 to TRBJ2-1; TRBD2 matches at 13 bases. CDR3 length: 17 amino acids. In germline, CDR1 is SQVTM, CDR2 ANQGSEA. J gave up 0 bases and V 1 base, and 3 bases lay outside the gene matches. In DNA, the CDR3 is TGCAGCGTTGAAGGGACTAGCGGGGGTAGCTCCTACAATGAGCAGTTCTTC. Protein product: CSVEGTSGGSSYNEQFF.

This clone was detected only once. This chain uses TRBV27 with TRBJ2-7, with D possibly matching TRBD2 (5 bases). Trimming removed 6 bases from V and 2 bases from J, with 17 bases in between. The CDR3 loop spans 15 amino acids. The germline gives CDR1 MNHEY, CDR2 SMNVEV (reference sequence). The CDR3 DNA reads as TGTGCCAGCAGAGCTCAGCGGCACTCTACCTACGAGCAGTACTTC. Translated: CASRAQRHSTYEQYF.